Presented here are 13 T cell receptor beta chains from one specimen sequenced in a study of CD8 T cells in ankylosing spondylitis. TCRdb reprocessed the 5' RACE reads with MiXCR, giving one entry per CDR3 protein. Of just over 350,000 distinct CDR3 sequences listed, roughly 20% are singletons. The material sequenced was blood, either unsorted or a sorted T cell fraction (not recorded which). The source of these receptors is a male donor with ankylosing spondylitis or in good health (not recorded which).

This chain links TRBV7-9 with TRBJ2-3, with a weak D call TRBD1 (6 bases). The V end lost 5 bases, the J end lost 6 bases, and 18 bases lay between the germline ends. The germline V gene has CDR1 SEHNR and CDR2 FQNEAQ (reference sequence). The CDR3 loop spans 15 amino acids. The CDR3 reads CASSEGPGDRDTQYF. As DNA, the CDR3 is TGTGCCAGCAGCGAGGGCCCAGGGGATAGGGATACGCAGTATTTT.

The chain has TRBV7-6 and TRBJ2-7; D unclear. The CDR3 has 14 amino acids. The germline V and J ends were trimmed by 2 bases and 2 bases, with 10 bases remaining between them. Germline lookup yields CDR1 SGHVS and CDR2 FNYEAQ. CDR3 bases: TGTGCCAGCAGCTTAAGGCAGGCGGCCTACGAGCAGTACTTC. The encoded protein is CASSLRQAAYEQYF.

This clonotype was detected only a few times. The genes are TRBV3-1 and TRBJ2-5; no firm D call. V lost 7 bases and J lost 5, with 11 bases in between. The length of the CDR3 is 12 residues. Germline V CDR1 and CDR2: LGHDT, YNNKEL (reference sequence). The CDR3 here is CASNLAEETQYF. The CDR3 DNA sequence: TGTGCCAGCAACCTCGCAGAGGAGACCCAGTACTTC.

The genes are TRBV7-2 and TRBJ2-5; TRBD1 aligns across 10 bases. Germline V CDR1 and CDR2: SGHTA, FQGNSA. The CDR3 is made up of 14 amino acids. V gave up 7 bases and J gave up 5 bases; unmatched junction bases: 7. The CDR3 sequence: CASTQTGGYETQYF. The CDR3 coding sequence is TGTGCCAGCACCCAGACAGGGGGCTATGAGACCCAGTACTTC.

This clonotype was seen a few times. This CDR3 is CASSDPARQTQYF. In nucleotides, the CDR3 is TGTGCCAGCAGTGACCCTGCGAGGCAGACCCAGTACTTC. V and J are TRBV12-3 or TRBV12-4 and TRBJ2-5; D call uncertain. V gave up 5 bases and J gave up 6 bases, with 13 bases separating them. The CDR3 has 13 residues.

The chain combines TRBV2 with TRBJ2-3; D might be TRBD1 or TRBD2, each matching 6 bases. The CDR3 has 22 amino acids. Germline assignment: CDR1 SNHLY and CDR2 FYNNEI. V dropped 2 bases and J dropped 2 bases, with 32 bases sitting between them. The CDR3 DNA sequence: TGTGCCAGCAGTGAAAGATGGGGGACGGACAGATTGGATGGCGGGGCCACAGATACGCAGTATTTT. It translates to CASSERWGTDRLDGGATDTQYF.

The V gene is TRBV7-9, the J gene TRBJ2-3, with unresolved D. Germline V gives CDR1 SEHNR, CDR2 FQNEAQ (reference sequence). Trimming removed 4 bases at V and 1 base at J, with 9 bases between. This CDR3 has 14 amino acids. In nucleotides, the CDR3 is TGTGCCAGCAGCTCTGCCTATCGCACAGATACGCAGTATTTT. Translation gives CASSSAYRTDTQYF.

The rearrangement joins TRBV29-1 to TRBJ2-7; D might be TRBD2 (5 bases). Trimming left V 1 base short and J 7 bases short, with 23 bases between. The CDR3 has 16 residues. Per the germline V gene, CDR1 is SQVTM and CDR2 is ANQGSEA. For the CDR3, the DNA is TGCAGCGTTGAAGGTGCCCGAGGGAGCATTTCGGTGGAGCAGTACTTC. Amino acid sequence: CSVEGARGSISVEQYF.

The chain links TRBV5-6 to TRBJ2-7; 9 bases agree with TRBD2. Germline V gene lookup returns CDR1 SGHDT and CDR2 YYEEEE. The V gene end was trimmed by 1 base and the J gene end by 0 bases; junction bases not matched to a gene: 8. The CDR3 is made up of 17 amino acids. CDR3 DNA sequence: TGTGCCAGCAGCTTGTTTCGAGCGGGGGGCTACTCCTACGAGCAGTACTTC. Protein product: CASSLFRAGGYSYEQYF. Based on the CDR3 plus reference TRBV5-6 and TRBJ2-7, the full variable domain is DAGVTQSPTHLIKTRGQQVTLRCSPKSGHDTVSWYQQALGQGPQFIFQYYEEEERQRGNFPDRFSGHQFPNYSSELNVNALLLGDSALYLCASSLFRAGGYSYEQYFGPGTRLTVT.

The chain couples TRBV6-1 to TRBJ2-1; 9 nucleotides line up with TRBD1. Trimming took 11 bases from V and 2 from J; bases not matched to a gene: 7. CDR1 MNHNS and CDR2 SASEGT come from the germline V gene. The CDR3 spans 14 residues. Here the CDR3 DNA reads TGTGCCGGGTACAGGGGGCTGGCCTACAATGAGCAGTTCTTC. It translates to CAGYRGLAYNEQFF.

The V call is TRBV7-9, the J call TRBJ1-2, with 8 bases that match TRBD1. This CDR3 is 13 amino acids long. Germline-derived CDR1 and CDR2 are SEHNR and FQNEAQ (reference sequence). V lost 2 bases, J lost 6 bases, and 2 bases stayed unmatched. CDR3 bases: TGTGCCAGCAGCTTACCACAGGGGGATGGCTACACCTTC. This encodes CASSLPQGDGYTF.

The V and J genes are TRBV10-3 and TRBJ1-1; D perhaps matches TRBD1 (6 bases). The CDR3 is made up of 11 amino acids. The V end lost 4 bases, the J end lost 8 bases, and 8 bases lay between the germline ends. Per the germline V gene, CDR1 is ENHRY and CDR2 is SYGVKD. Here the CDR3 DNA reads TGTGCCATCAGTGGGACAGTAGAAGCTTTCTTT. Encoded protein: CAISGTVEAFF.

The V gene is TRBV24-1, the J gene TRBJ2-1; 12 nucleotides match TRBD2. V was pared by 6 bases and J by 7 bases, with 15 bases of the junction left unmatched. CDR3 size: 18 residues. Looked up from germline, CDR1 is KGHDR and CDR2 is SFDVKD. The CDR3 sequence is CATSHRPASGGAWNEQFF. CDR3 DNA sequence: TGTGCCACCAGTCACCGCCCGGCTAGCGGGGGGGCATGGAATGAGCAGTTCTTC.